The clone carrying this T cell receptor (beta chain) was counted between two and nine times. A much larger clone differs from this one at a single base, so this may be a read error. No cell sorting was done before RNA was extracted from the tissue. The normal lung tissue was taken more than 3 cm from the tumor edge. The data belong to a study of tumor and adjacent non-tumor tissue in lung cancer. The library came from three nested PCR rounds adapted from ARM-PCR protocols. TCRdb redid the calling of the multiplex PCR reads with MiXCR, one entry per CDR3 protein. The sample has around 80,000 distinct CDR3 sequences; 76% are singletons. The sample consisted of distant non-tumor lung tissue. The receptor's source is a man aged 65 to 85 with non-small cell lung cancer.

CDR3 DNA: TGTGCCAGCAATGGAGGGGACGGGACTAGCGAGACAGATACGCAGTATTTT. This sequence encodes CASNGGDGTSETDTQYF. The V call is TRBV12-3 or TRBV12-4, the J call TRBJ2-3; the match to TRBD2 covers 10 bases. J was trimmed by 3 bases and V by 7 bases; bases with no gene match: 13. The CDR3 loop spans 17 amino acids.